A selection of T cell receptor beta chains follows, all from one sample in a study of cytomegalovirus exposure and HLA in healthy donors. TCRdb's table, derived via immunoSEQ multiplex PCR, lists solely in-frame clones and lacks some. Here the sample table reports about 140,000 clones. Material for sequencing was PBMCs. The receptors shown here come from a man aged 35 to 55 in good health and CMV-seronegative. Both conserved end residues are part of each CDR3. D genes are given only for firm matches.

TRBJ1-3 TRBV9 . CASSVAGVGSGNTIYF TGTGCCAGCAGCGTAGCCGGGGTGGGCTCTGGAAACACCATATATTTT
TRBJ2-1 TRBV12-5 . CASGLSWSSSYNEQFF TGTGCTAGTGGTTTGTCATGGTCTAGCTCCTACAATGAGCAGTTCTTC
TRBJ1-2 TRBV2 TRBD1 CASSESTGVFLGYTF TGTGCCAGCAGTGAAAGTACAGGGGTTTTCCTTGGCTACACCTTC
TRBJ2-5 TRBV19 . CASSPQGGGETQYF TGTGCCAGTAGTCCTCAGGGGGGAGGCGAGACCCAGTACTTC
TRBJ1-6 TRBV5-8 . CASSPRRGLALHF TGTGCCAGCAGCCCCCGACGGGGTTTAGCCCTCCACTTT
TRBJ1-1 TRBV5-6 . CASSLGLHPGAFF TGTGCCAGCAGCTTGGGACTACACCCGGGAGCTTTCTTT
TRBJ1-2 TRBV11-1 . CASSLGVGYTF TGTGCCAGCAGCTTAGGAGTCGGCTACACCTTC
TRBJ2-7 TRBV29-1 . CSVGQVSYEQYF TGCAGCGTTGGCCAGGTTTCCTACGAGCAGTACTTC
TRBJ1-4 TRBV7-9 . CASSPDSLSTNEKLFF TGTGCCAGCAGCCCGGACAGCCTCTCAACTAATGAAAAACTGTTTTTT
TRBJ2-7 TRBV25-1 . CASRMTGPYEQYF TGTGCCAGCAGGATGACAGGACCCTACGAGCAGTACTTC
TRBJ2-5 TRBV5-1 TRBD1 CASSLDRGRQETQYF TGCGCCAGCAGCTTGGACAGGGGGCGCCAAGAGACCCAGTACTTC
TRBJ1-1 TRBV4-3 TRBD1 CASSQGYQDRALSEAFF TGCGCCAGCAGCCAAGGGTACCAGGACAGGGCCTTGAGTGAAGCTTTCTTT
TRBJ1-2 TRBV29-1 . CSVESSYGYTF TGCAGCGTTGAAAGTAGCTATGGCTACACCTTC
TRBJ2-7 TRBV2 . CASSLNYEQYF TGTGCCAGCTCGTTAAACTACGAGCAGTACTTC
TRBJ2-2 TRBV5-3 TRBD1 CARSFYRGLNTGELFF TGTGCCAGAAGCTTTTACAGGGGGCTCAACACCGGGGAGCTGTTTTTT
TRBJ1-2 TRBV5-4 . CAIPWGGGYTF TGTGCCATCCCCTGGGGGGGCGGCTACACCTTC
TRBJ2-7 TRBV2 . CASSPPGTLYEQYF TGTGCCAGCAGTCCTCCCGGGACACTCTACGAGCAGTACTTC
TRBJ1-1 TRBV2 TRBD1 CASSAERDSEAFF TGTGCCAGCAGTGCCGAAAGGGACAGTGAAGCTTTCTTT
TRBJ1-1 TRBV9 . CASSVARNTEAFF TGTGCCAGCAGCGTAGCCAGGAACACTGAAGCTTTCTTT
TRBJ2-5 TRBV5-1 TRBD2 CASSGGLAGGAETQYF TGCGCCAGCAGCGGCGGACTAGCGGGGGGGGCAGAGACCCAGTACTTC
TRBJ2-5 TRBV11-2 TRBD2 CASSFQRGAQETQYF TGTGCCAGCAGCTTCCAGCGGGGGGCCCAAGAGACCCAGTACTTC
TRBJ2-3 TRBV6-6 TRBD1 CASSYRDRATDTQYF TGTGCCAGCAGTTACCGGGACAGAGCAACAGATACGCAGTATTTT
TRBJ2-5 TRBV6-5 TRBD2 CASMAGGGGAQYF TGTGCCAGCATGGCGGGGGGGGGTGGGGCCCAGTACTTC
TRBJ2-2 TRBV28 . CASSVRGGELFF TGTGCCAGCAGTGTGAGAGGCGGGGAGCTGTTTTTT
TRBJ1-2 TRBV28 . CASSVQKTPNYGYTF TGTGCCAGCAGCGTGCAGAAGACTCCTAACTATGGCTACACCTTC
TRBJ2-7 TRBV5-1 . CASSLSGRPYEQYF TGCGCCAGCAGCTTGAGCGGCCGTCCCTACGAGCAGTACTTC
TRBJ1-1 TRBV7-6 TRBD1 CASRATGVGTEAFF TGTGCCAGCAGGGCTACAGGGGTGGGAACTGAAGCTTTCTTT
TRBJ2-1 TRBV19 . CASSRTGTRDEQFF TGTGCCAGTAGTAGAACCGGGACACGGGATGAGCAGTTCTTC
TRBJ2-3 TRBV14 TRBD2 CASSQETGLAGYGDTQYF TGTGCCAGCAGCCAAGAAACGGGACTAGCGGGCTACGGCGATACGCAGTATTTT
TRBJ2-3 TRBV11-2 . CASSFGRGTDTQYF TGTGCCAGCAGCTTTGGCAGGGGAACAGATACGCAGTATTTT
TRBJ2-7 TRBV28 TRBD2 CASSIGTSGAPYEQYF TGTGCCAGCAGTATAGGGACTAGCGGGGCCCCCTACGAGCAGTACTTC
TRBJ2-5 TRBV5-6 . CASSSPGTQETQYF TGTGCCAGCAGCTCCCCCGGGACTCAAGAGACCCAGTACTTC
TRBJ1-5 TRBV7-6 TRBD1 CASSLGQGNQPQHF TGTGCCAGCAGCCTAGGACAGGGCAATCAGCCCCAGCATTTT
TRBJ2-2 TRBV12-5 . CASGSLYGQGRGTGELFF TGTGCTAGTGGTTCCCTATACGGGCAGGGAAGAGGAACCGGGGAGCTGTTTTTT
TRBJ1-1 TRBV18 . CASSPRNRDTEAFF TGTGCCAGCTCACCAAGAAACAGAGACACTGAAGCTTTCTTT
TRBJ2-2 TRBV12-5 TRBD1 CASGLRIFQGATGELFF TGTGCTAGTGGTTTGCGTATTTTTCAGGGGGCGACCGGGGAGCTGTTTTTT
TRBJ1-5 TRBV2 . CASSAYRSRVYNQPQHF TGTGCCAGCAGTGCATATCGGTCCAGGGTGTACAATCAGCCCCAGCATTTT
TRBJ1-5 TRBV10-3 . CAISESSVDQPQHF TGTGCCATCAGTGAATCGTCAGTCGATCAGCCCCAGCATTTT
TRBJ2-7 TRBV27 TRBD1 CASSSTGSGSYEQYF TGTGCCAGCAGTTCGACAGGGTCGGGCTCCTACGAGCAGTACTTC
TRBJ1-2 TRBV19 TRBD1 CASSIDRDSPLYGYTF TGTGCCAGTAGTATAGACCGGGACAGTCCGCTCTATGGCTACACCTTC
TRBJ1-6 TRBV19 TRBD1 CASSTHQTGVYSPLHF TGTGCCAGTAGTACCCACCAGACAGGGGTATATTCACCCCTCCACTTT
TRBJ2-1 TRBV5-1 . CASSSEAGMVNEQFF TGCGCCAGCAGCTCGGAAGCAGGAATGGTCAATGAGCAGTTCTTC